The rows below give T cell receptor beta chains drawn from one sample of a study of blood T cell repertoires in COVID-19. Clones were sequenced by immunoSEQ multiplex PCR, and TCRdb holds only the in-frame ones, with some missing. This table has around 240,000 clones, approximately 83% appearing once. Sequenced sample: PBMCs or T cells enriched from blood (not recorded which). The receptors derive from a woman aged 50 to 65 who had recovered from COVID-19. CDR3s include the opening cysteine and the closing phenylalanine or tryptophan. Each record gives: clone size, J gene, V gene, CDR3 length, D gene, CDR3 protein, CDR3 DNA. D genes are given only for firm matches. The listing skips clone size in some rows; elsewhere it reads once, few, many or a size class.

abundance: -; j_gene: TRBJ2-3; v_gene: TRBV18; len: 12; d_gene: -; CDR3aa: CASSPYSDTQYF; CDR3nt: TGTGCCAGCTCACCTTACTCAGATACGCAGTATTTT
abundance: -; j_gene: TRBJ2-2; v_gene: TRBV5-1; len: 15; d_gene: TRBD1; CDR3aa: CASSLGQGNSGELFF; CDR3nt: TGCGCCAGCAGCCTGGGACAGGGGAATTCCGGGGAGCTGTTTTTT
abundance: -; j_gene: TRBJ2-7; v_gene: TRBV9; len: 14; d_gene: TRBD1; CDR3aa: CASSPGQGAYEQYF; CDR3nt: TGTGCCAGCAGCCCAGGGCAGGGGGCCTACGAGCAGTACTTC
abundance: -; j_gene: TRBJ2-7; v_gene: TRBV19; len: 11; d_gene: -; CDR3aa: CATRGAYEQYF; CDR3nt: TGTGCCACCAGGGGGGCCTACGAGCAGTACTTC
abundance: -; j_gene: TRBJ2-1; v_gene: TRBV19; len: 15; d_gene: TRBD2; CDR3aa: CASSIFLAGVYEQFF; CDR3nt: TGTGCCAGTAGTATTTTTCTAGCGGGCGTCTATGAGCAGTTCTTC
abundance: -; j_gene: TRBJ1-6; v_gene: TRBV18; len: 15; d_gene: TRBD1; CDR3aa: CASSALGQGYSPLHF; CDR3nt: TGTGCCAGCTCCGCTCTGGGACAGGGATACTCACCCCTCCACTTT
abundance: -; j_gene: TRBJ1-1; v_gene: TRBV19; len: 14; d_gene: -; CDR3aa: CASSPGSLNTEAFF; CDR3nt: TGTGCCAGTAGCCCAGGGTCTCTGAACACTGAAGCTTTCTTT
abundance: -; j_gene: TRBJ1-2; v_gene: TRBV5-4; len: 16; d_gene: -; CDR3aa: CASSTGRVRVNYGYTF; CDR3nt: TGTGCCAGCAGCACAGGGAGGGTTCGGGTAAACTATGGCTACACCTTC
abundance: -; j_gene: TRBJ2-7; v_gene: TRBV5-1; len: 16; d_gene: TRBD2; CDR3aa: CASSFNPGTSGYEQYF; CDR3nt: TGCGCCAGCAGCTTTAATCCCGGGACTAGCGGTTACGAGCAGTACTTC
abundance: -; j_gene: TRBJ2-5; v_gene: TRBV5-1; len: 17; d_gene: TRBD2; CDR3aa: CASSLWLAGVGQETQYF; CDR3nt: TGCGCCAGCAGCTTGTGGCTAGCGGGAGTGGGGCAAGAGACCCAGTACTTC
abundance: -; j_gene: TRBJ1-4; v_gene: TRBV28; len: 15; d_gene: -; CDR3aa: CASRRSITTNEKLFF; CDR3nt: TGTGCCAGCAGAAGGAGTATTACAACTAATGAAAAACTGTTTTTT
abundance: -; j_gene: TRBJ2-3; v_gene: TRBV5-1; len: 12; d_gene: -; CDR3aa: CASSLGQNTQYF; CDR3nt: TGCGCCAGCAGCTTGGGACAGAATACGCAGTATTTT
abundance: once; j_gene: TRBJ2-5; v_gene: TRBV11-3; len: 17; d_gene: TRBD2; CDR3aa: CASSLRTPGRGVETQYF; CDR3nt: TGTGCCAGCAGCTTACGGACCCCTGGGCGGGGGGTAGAGACCCAGTACTTC
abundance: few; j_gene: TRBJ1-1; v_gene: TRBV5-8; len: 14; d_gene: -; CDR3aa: CASSLTPKMVAAFF; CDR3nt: TGTGCCAGCAGCTTAACGCCCAAGATGGTGGCAGCTTTCTTT
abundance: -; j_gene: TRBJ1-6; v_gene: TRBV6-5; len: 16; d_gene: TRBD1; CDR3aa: CASSYRGTVYNSPLHF; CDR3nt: TGTGCCAGCAGCTACCGGGGGACAGTCTATAATTCACCCCTCCACTTT
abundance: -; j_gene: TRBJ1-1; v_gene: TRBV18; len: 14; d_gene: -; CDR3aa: CASSPPGGGTEAFF; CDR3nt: TGTGCCAGCTCACCCCCGGGGGGGGGTACTGAAGCTTTCTTT
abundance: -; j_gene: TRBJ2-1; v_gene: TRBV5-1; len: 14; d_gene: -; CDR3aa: CASSTGAGDNEQFF; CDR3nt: TGCGCCAGCAGCACTGGGGCAGGGGACAATGAGCAGTTCTTC
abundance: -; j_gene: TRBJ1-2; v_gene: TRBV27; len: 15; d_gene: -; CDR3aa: CASSLGGASNYGYTF; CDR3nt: TGTGCCAGCAGTTTAGGGGGGGCGAGTAACTATGGCTACACCTTC
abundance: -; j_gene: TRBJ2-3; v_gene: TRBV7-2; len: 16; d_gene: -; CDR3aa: CASSLVRDPNTDTQYF; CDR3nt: TGTGCCAGCAGCTTAGTGAGGGATCCTAACACAGATACGCAGTATTTT
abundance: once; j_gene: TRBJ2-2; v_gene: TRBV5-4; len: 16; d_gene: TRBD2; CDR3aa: CASSLRLAQNTGELFF; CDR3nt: TGTGCCAGCAGCCTCCGACTAGCACAGAACACCGGGGAGCTGTTTTTT
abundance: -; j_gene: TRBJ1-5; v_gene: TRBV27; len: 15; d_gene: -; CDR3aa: CASSPFPNSNQPQHF; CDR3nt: TGTGCCAGCAGTCCTTTTCCTAATAGCAATCAGCCCCAGCATTTT
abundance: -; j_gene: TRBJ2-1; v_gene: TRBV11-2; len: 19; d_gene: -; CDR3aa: CASRLRLLGDSSSYNEQFF; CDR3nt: TGTGCCAGCAGGTTGAGACTACTAGGGGACTCCAGCTCCTACAATGAGCAGTTCTTC
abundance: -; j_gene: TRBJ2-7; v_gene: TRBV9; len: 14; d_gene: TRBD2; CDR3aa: CASSVGGSSYEQYF; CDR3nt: TGTGCCAGCAGCGTAGGCGGGAGTTCCTACGAGCAGTACTTC
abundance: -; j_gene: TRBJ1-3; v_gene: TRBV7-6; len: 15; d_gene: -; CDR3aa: CASSSRDSSGNTIYF; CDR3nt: TGTGCCAGCAGCTCCCGGGACTCGTCTGGAAACACCATATATTTT
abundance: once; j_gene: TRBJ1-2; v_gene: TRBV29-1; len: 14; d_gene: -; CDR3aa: CSVVEERANYGYTF; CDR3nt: TGCAGCGTTGTGGAGGAAAGGGCTAACTATGGCTACACCTTC
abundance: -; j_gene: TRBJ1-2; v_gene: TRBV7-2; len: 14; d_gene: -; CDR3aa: CASSLGRGNYGYTF; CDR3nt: TGTGCCAGCAGCTTAGGACGGGGGAACTATGGCTACACCTTC
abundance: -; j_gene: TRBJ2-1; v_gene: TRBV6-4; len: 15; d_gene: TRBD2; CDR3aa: CASSAGTSAYNEQFF; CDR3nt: TGTGCCAGCAGTGCAGGGACTAGCGCATACAATGAGCAGTTCTTC
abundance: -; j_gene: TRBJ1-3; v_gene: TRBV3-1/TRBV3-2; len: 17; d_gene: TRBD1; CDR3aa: CASSSRQGSTSGNTIYF; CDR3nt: TGTGCCAGCAGCAGCCGACAGGGGTCGACCTCTGGAAACACCATATATTTT
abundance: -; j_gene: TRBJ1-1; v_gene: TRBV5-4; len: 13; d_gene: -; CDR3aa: CASSFDTNTEAFF; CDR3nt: TGTGCCAGCAGCTTCGACACGAACACTGAAGCTTTCTTT
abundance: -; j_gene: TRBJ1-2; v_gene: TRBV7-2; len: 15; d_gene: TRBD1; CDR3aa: CASSRRQGAQSDYTF; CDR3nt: TGTGCCAGCAGCCGTCGACAGGGGGCGCAAAGTGACTACACCTTC
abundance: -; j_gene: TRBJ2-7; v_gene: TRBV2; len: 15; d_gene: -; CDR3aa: CASSYQGILTYEQYF; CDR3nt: TGTGCCAGCAGTTATCAGGGGATTTTGACCTACGAGCAGTACTTC
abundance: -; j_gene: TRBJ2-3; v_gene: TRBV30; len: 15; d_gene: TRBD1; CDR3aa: CAWSAGQGRSDTQYF; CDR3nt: TGTGCCTGGAGCGCCGGACAGGGGAGGTCAGATACGCAGTATTTT
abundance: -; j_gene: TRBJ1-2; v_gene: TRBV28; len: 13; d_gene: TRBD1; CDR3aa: CASSLDRNYGYTF; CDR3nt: TGTGCCAGCAGCCTGGACAGGAACTATGGCTACACCTTC
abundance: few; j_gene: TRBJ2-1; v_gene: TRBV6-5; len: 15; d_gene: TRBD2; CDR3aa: CASSYGGSPYNEQFF; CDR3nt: TGTGCCAGCAGTTACGGCGGGAGTCCCTACAATGAGCAGTTCTTC
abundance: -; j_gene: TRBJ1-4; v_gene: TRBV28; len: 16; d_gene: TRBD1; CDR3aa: CASSRPTGAGNEKLFF; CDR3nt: TGTGCCAGCAGTCGACCAACAGGGGCCGGAAATGAAAAACTGTTTTTT
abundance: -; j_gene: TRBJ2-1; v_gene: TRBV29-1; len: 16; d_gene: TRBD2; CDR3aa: CSVEDPGGSGRVEQFF; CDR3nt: TGCAGCGTTGAAGACCCGGGGGGTAGCGGGAGGGTTGAGCAGTTCTTC
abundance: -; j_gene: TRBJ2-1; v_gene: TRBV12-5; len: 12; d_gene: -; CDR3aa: CASGFPRSGQFF; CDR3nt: TGTGCTAGTGGTTTCCCCCGAAGCGGGCAGTTCTTC
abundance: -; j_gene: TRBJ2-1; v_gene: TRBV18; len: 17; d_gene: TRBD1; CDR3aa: CASSPAGTGGLYNEQFF; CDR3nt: TGTGCCAGCTCACCTGCAGGGACAGGGGGACTTTACAATGAGCAGTTCTTC
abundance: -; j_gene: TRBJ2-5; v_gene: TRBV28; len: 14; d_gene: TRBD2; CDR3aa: CASTQRGFQETQYF; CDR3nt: TGTGCCAGCACACAGCGGGGTTTCCAAGAGACCCAGTACTTC
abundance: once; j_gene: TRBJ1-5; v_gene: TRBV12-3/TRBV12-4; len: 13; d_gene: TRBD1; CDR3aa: CASSTGGRQPQHF; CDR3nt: TGTGCCAGCAGTACAGGGGGCCGGCAGCCCCAGCATTTT
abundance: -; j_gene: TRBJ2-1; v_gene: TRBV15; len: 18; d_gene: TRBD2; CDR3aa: CATSRDPRRLAGANEQFF; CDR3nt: TGTGCCACCAGCAGGGACCCCCGGAGACTAGCGGGGGCCAATGAGCAGTTCTTC
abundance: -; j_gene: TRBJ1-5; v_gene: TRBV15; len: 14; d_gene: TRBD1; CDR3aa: CATSRDRGSQPQHF; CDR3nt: TGTGCCACGTCGCGGGACAGGGGTTCGCAGCCCCAGCATTTT
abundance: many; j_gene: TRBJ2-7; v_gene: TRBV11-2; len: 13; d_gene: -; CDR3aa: CASSLLLGGEQYF; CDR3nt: TGTGCCAGCAGCTTATTATTGGGGGGTGAGCAGTACTTC
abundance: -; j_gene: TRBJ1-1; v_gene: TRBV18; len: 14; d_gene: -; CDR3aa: CASSADRWRSEAFF; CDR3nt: TGTGCCAGCTCAGCTGACAGGTGGAGGAGTGAAGCTTTCTTT
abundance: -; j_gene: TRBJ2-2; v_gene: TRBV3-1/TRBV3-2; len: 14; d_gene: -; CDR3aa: CASSKTEGTGELFF; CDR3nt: TGTGCCAGCAGCAAAACAGAGGGCACCGGGGAGCTGTTTTTT
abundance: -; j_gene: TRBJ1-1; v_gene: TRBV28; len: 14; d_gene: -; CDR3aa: CASSSGGLGTEAFF; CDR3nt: TGTGCCAGCAGTAGCGGGGGATTGGGAACTGAAGCTTTCTTT
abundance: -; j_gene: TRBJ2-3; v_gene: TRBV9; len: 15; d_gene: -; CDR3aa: CASSVTSRYTDTQYF; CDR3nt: TGTGCCAGCAGCGTTACTAGCAGGTACACAGATACGCAGTATTTT
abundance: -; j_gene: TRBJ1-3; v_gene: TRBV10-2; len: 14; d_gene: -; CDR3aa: CASSSGDVGNTIYF; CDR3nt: TGCGCCAGCAGTTCAGGGGATGTAGGAAACACCATATATTTT